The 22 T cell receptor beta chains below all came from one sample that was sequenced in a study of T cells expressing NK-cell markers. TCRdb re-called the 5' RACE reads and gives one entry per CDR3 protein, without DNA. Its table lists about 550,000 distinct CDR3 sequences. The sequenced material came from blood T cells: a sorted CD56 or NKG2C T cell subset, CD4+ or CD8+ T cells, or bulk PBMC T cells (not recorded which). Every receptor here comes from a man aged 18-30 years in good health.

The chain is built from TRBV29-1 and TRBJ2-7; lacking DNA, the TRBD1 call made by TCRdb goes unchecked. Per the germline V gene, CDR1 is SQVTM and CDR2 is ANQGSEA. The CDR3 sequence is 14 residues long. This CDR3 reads CSVYLRQGGYEQYF.

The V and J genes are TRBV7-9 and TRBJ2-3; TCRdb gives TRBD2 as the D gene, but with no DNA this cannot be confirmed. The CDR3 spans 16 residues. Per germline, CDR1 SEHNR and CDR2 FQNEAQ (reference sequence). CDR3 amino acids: CASSLISGLVVDTQYF. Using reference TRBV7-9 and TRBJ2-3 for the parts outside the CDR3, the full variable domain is DTGVSQNPRHKITKRGQNVTFRCDPISEHNRLYWYRQTLGQGPEFLTYFQNEAQLEKSRLLSDRFSAERPKGSFSTLEIQRTEQGDSAMYLCASSLISGLVVDTQYFGPGTRLTVL.

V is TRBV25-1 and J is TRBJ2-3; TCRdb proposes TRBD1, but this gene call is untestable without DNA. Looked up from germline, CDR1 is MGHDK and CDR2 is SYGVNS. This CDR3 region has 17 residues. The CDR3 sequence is CASSGGPPWGFADTQYF.

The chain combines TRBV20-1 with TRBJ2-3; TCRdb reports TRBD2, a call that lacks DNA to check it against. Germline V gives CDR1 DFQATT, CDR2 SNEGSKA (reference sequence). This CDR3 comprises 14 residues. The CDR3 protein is CSAALAGGRDTQYF.

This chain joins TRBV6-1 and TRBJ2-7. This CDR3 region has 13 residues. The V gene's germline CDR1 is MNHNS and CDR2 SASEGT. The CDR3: CASSPTTAGEQYF.

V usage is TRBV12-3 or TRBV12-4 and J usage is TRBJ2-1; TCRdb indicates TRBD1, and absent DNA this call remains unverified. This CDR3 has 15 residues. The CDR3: CASSLPPARANEQFF.

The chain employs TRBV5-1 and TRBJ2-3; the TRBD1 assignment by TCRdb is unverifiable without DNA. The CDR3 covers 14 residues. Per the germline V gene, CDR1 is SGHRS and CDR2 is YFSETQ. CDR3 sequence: CASNEGAGTDTQYF.

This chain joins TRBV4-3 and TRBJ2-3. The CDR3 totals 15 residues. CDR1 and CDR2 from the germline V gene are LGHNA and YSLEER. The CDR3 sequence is CASSQGQRGTDTQYF.

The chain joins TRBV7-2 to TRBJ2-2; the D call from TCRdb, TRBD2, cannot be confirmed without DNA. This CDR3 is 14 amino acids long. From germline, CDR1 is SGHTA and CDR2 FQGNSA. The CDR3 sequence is CAFRTSEGTGELFF.

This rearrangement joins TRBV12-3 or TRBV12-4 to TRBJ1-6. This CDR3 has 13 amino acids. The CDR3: CASKGPESSPLHF.

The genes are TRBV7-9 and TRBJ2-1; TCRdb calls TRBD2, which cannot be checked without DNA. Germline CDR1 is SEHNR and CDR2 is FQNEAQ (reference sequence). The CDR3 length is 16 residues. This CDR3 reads CASSPYERASYNEQFF.

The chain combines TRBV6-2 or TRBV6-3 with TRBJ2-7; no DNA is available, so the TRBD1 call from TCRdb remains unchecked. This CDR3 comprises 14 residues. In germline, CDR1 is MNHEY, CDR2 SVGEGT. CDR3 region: CASTSQGAQGEQYF.

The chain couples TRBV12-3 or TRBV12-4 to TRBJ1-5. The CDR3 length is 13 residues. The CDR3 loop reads CASSKLENQPQHF.

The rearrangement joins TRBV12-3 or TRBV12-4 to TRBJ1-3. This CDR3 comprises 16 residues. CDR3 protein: CASSPQTSPSGNTIYF.

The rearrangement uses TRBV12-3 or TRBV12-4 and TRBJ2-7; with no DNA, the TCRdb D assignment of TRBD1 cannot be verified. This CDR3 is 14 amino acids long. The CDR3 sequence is CASSFGDKRYGQYF.

The CDR3 loop is CATLLVNEQFF. V and J are TRBV6-5 and TRBJ2-1; TCRdb selects TRBD2, and the lack of DNA leaves this call unchecked. Germline assignment: CDR1 MNHEY and CDR2 SVGAGI. This CDR3 has 11 residues.

The CDR3 protein is CSARDPHATGPPQETQYF. This chain joins TRBV20-1 and TRBJ2-5; TCRdb designates TRBD1, a call that cannot be tested without DNA. Germline V lookup: CDR1 DFQATT, CDR2 SNEGSKA (reference sequence). This CDR3 contains 18 residues.

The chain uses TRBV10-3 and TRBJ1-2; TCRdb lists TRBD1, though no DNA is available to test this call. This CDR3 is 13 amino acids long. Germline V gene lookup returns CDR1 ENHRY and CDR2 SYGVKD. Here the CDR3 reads CATVQGPNYGYTF.

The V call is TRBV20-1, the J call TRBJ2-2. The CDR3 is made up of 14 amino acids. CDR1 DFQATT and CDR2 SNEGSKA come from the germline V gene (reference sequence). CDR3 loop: CSAKRLKGTGELFF.

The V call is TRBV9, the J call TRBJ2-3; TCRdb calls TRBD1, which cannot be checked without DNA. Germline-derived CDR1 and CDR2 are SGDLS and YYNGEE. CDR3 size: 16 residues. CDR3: CASSVGTAISTDTQYF.

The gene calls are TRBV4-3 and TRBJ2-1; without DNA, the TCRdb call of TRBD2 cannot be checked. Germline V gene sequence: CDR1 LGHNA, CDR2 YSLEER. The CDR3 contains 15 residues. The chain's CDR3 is CASSQDGTRGGEQFF.

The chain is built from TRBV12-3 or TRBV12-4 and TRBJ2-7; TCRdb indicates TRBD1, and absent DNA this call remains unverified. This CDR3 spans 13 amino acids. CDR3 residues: CASSFVTPKEQYF.